Included here is one T cell receptor beta chain sequence, with context. This clone was observed a single time. Its binding antigen is unknown. No much larger clone is present one base from it, and per-base qualities are unavailable. Fluorescence-activated cell sorting was used to pull naive CD4 T cells, meaning cells that were CD45RO-negative and CD62L-positive, out of the PBMCs. From each donor, about 49 ml of fresh peripheral blood was taken, and Ficoll density centrifugation was then used to isolate PBMCs. All samples were sorted on a FACSAria III instrument and reached purity above 85%. The CDR3 starts with the cysteine, ends with the phenylalanine, and has 14 residues. Left in the record is the CDR3 DNA by itself, 42 bases read in frame from the first base. V lost 5 bases and J lost 2 bases, and the count of bases not matched to a germline gene is 6. The CDR1 and CDR2 encoded by the germline V gene are SGHTA and FQGTGA.

The data stem from a study of human versus mouse CDR3 diversity and MHC coevolution (dated by TCRdb to 2017 to 2019). Notes on the research overall: According to reports, the immunoSEQ assay detects one in 200,000 T cells and minimizes multiplex PCR amplification bias. Across mouse and human samples, the number of valid reads per sample ranged from roughly 0.6 x 10^7 to 1.8 x 10^7. Repertoires of human naive CD4 T cells were used as a reference for TCR selection on multiple MHC II alleles and were compared against human-TCR-locus transgenic mice carrying single MHC II. Three healthy volunteer blood donors were included in the human cohort, with one aged 30 to 39, one aged 40 to 49 and one aged 60 to 70 at collection.

General conclusions and limits of the study: Repertoire diversity was not considered directly comparable between humans and mice because human T cells were selected on over 5 MHC II alleles. Most of the three human donors showed the lowest clonal inequality scores among all compared groups. On average, humans had more CDR3 deletions and insertions than mice, indicating greater exonuclease and TdT activity. iCHAO1 estimates gave humans the largest TCR beta repertoire, approximately 1.7 million clonotypes, attributed likely to selection by multiple MHC II molecules.

The QIAGEN blood and tissue kit was used to extract genomic DNA from sorted cells, and the DNA was quantified on a NanoDrop 1000. Using multiplex PCR of genomic DNA, the immunoSEQ platform deep sequenced and quantified the TCR alpha and beta chains. As for how the authors treated the data: IMGT gene and region definitions were used to annotate TCR sequences. Out-of-frame rearrangements were taken as a proxy for the preselection repertoire and were compared with in-frame clonotypes. The iCHAO1 estimator supplied with the immunoSEQ platform was used to estimate repertoire size. Clonal inequality was measured with a Gini index on in-frame amino acid clonotypes, based on the Lorenz curve. The intersect function of the R package tcR was used to count shared clonotypes, and the Jaccard index was used to score similarity. V, J and V-J usage frequencies went into a principal component analysis run with the R prcomp function, with no normalization applied. Here the immuneACCESS table is served through TCRdb, limited to in-frame sequences with V and J called. Missing clones are a known gap in these copies; in checked studies unresolved V genes cover under half, and the rest lacks a known reason. V and J calls plus clone size are reproduced from that table; the DNA served to infer D and trimming. Across this sample there are more than 60,000 clones, with 85% to 95% seen only once. Around 0.15% of the sample is taken by the ten largest.

The sequence came from a person aged 25 to 75 in good health. The material sequenced was naive CD4+ T cells from blood. According to the study, the label for this sample's cell subset or site signals: CD45RO-negative CD62L-positive naive CD4 T cells. The chain employs TRBV7-3 and TRBJ2-7, and TRBD2 aligns with 7 junction nucleotides. The CDR3 is CASSRLADPYEQYF. The DNA is as follows: TGTGCCAGCAGCCGTCTAGCGGACCCCTACGAGCAGTACTTC.